This T cell receptor beta chain came from a study of beta chain features in type 1 diabetes. Overall study findings and caveats: Within each of all four CD4+ subsets, Type 1 diabetes patients had TCRB CDR3s that were moderately but significantly shorter. Patients' naive, central memory and Treg TCRB repertoires seemed closer to one another than those of healthy donors.

This clone has only a few counts. What it binds is unknown. Distinct nucleotide sequences in the sample also encode this CDR3. The study reverse transcribed the entire isolated RNA, so it sequenced expressed TCRB transcripts. This table comes from immunoSEQ multiplex PCR, and its TCRdb copy is limited to in-frame clones, with some not included. The sample lists fewer than 350,000 clones, 14% to 15% seen once, with approximately 0.015% in the top ten. Per germline, CDR1 MDHEN and CDR2 SYDVKM. This CDR3 comprises 14 residues. The V gene end was trimmed by 4 bases and the J gene end by 5 bases; junction bases not matched to a gene: 4.

The V and J genes are TRBV28 and TRBJ1-5, with 8 bases lining up with TRBD1. Source material: naive CD4+ T cells from blood. This TCR was recovered from a man aged 18 to 30 with type 1 diabetes. As DNA, the CDR3 is TGTGCCAGCAGTTCCGGACAGGGCGATCAGCCCCAGCATTTT. It yields the protein CASSSGQGDQPQHF.